What follows describes a single T cell receptor beta chain. Trimming stripped 4 bases from V and 2 bases from J, with 15 bases between. CDR3 size: 16 residues. Germline CDR1 MNHEY, CDR2 SVGAGI. TCRdb itself ran the 5' RACE reads through MiXCR, one entry per CDR3 protein. Counted here are tens of thousands of distinct CDR3 sequences, roughly 27% occurring once; the ten biggest clones make up about 3.7%. Sequences were obtained from memory CD4+ T cells sorted from a lymph node. Subset specified: memory CD4+ T cells, CD4+CD45RO+CD25-. The V call is TRBV6-5, the J call TRBJ2-1; D remains unclear. This TCR came from a female donor with breast cancer. The CDR3 DNA reads as TGTGCCAGCAGTTCCCCCAGCGAGAAAGCCTACAATGAGCAGTTCTTC. The encoded protein is CASSSPSEKAYNEQFF.